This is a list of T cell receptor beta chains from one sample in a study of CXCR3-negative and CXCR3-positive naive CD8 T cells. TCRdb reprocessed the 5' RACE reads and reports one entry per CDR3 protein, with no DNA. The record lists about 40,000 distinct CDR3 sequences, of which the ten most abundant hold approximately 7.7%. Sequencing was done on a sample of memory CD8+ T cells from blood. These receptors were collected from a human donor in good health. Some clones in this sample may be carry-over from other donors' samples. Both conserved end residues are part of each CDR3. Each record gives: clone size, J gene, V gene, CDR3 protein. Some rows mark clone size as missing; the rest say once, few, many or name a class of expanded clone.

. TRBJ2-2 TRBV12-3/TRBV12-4 CASRDRGRTGELFF
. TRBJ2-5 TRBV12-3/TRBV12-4 CASSPGGAGETQYF
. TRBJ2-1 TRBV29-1 CSVEDPTTGAYNEQFF
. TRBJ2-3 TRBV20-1 CSPGFQLAASTDTQYF
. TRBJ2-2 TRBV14 CASSQDLTSSGYITGELFF
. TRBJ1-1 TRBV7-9 CASSLNYRVGNTEAFF
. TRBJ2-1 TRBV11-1 CASSRTGNHNEQFF
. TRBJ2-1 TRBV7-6 CASSLVGGRNEQFF
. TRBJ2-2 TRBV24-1 CATSDFRENTGELFF
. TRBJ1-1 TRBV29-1 CSVEIGDGTEAFF
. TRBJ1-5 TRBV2 CARGTGSGNQPQHF
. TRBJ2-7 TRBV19 CASSITGGGIYEQYF
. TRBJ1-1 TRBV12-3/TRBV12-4 CASSSLGDSSEAFF
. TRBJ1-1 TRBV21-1 CASSKARQTNTEAFF
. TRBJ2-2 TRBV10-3 CAISEVRVTGIGELFF
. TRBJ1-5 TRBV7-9 CASSLDNQPQHF
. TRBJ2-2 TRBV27 CASSLRTGITGELFF
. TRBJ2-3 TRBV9 CASSVLLAGPDTQYF
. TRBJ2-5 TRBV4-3 CASSQDVGRLEWYF
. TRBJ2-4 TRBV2 CASLATGGNIQYF
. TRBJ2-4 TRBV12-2 CASRNDRASLAKNIQYF
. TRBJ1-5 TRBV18 CASSPQEAANNQPQHF
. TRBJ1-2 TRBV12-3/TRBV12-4 CASTRTGPSYGYTF
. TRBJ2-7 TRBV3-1 CASGAGRLGFRQYF
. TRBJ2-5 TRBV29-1 CSGAGTGGEETQYF
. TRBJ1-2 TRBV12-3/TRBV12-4 CASSFPPSTGSTFAYGYTF
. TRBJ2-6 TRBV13 CASSIVGDRVGLLGANVLTF
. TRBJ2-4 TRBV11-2 CASSLWGALAKNIQYF
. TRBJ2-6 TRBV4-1 CASSHPLGDERSGANVLTF
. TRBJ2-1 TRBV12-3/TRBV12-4 CASRTGGVYNEQFF
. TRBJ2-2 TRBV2 CASSPFRQGRNTGELFF
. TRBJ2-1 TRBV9 CASSGGNYNEQFF
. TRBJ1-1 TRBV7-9 CASSPGPLEAFF
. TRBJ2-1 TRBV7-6 CASSFSVGTNSYNEQFF
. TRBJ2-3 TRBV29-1 CSVVGIDTQYF
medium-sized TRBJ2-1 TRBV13 CASYLGGDEQFF
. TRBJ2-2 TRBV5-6 CASSLDLAGNTGELFF
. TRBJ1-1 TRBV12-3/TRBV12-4 CASSLAGHQAFF
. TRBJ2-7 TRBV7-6 CASSPAGAHYEQYF
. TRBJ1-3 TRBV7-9 CASSLTTVPVNTIYF
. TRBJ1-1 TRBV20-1 CSARASNFMNTEAFF
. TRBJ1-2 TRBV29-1 CSVETGQGGFGYTF
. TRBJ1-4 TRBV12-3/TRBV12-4 CASSGWTADSEKLFF
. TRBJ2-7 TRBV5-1 CATQGGGYEQYF
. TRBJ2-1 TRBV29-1 CSVEEGSGNEQFF
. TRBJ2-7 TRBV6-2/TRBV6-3 CASSYGWAIPYEQYF
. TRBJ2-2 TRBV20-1 CSARVLLAGDTGELFF
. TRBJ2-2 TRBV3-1 CASTSTGTGNTGELFF
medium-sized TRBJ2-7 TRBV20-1 CSASPPGVDHEQYF
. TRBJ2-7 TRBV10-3 CAISESDSSYEQYF
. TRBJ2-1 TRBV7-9 CASSLDSGGLNEQFF